One sample yielded the 25 T cell receptor beta chains listed below, sequenced in a study of blood T cell repertoires in COVID-19 (dated by TCRdb to about 2020). Libraries were built with the immunoSEQ multiplex PCR assay. TCRdb re-hosts the immuneACCESS table, in-frame sequences only. Its copies lack some clones; in the studies checked, an unresolved V gene accounts for under half of them, and the cause for the rest is not known. The sample yields some 120,000 clones; over 70% were counted once. Of the sample, over 5% falls within the top ten clones. The source material was peripheral blood. These receptors were taken from a man at least 80 years old with active or convalescent COVID-19.

The V and J genes are TRBV5-1 and TRBJ2-3, with 10 bases fitting TRBD2. Germline loops: CDR1 SGHRS, CDR2 YFSETQ. The CDR3 has 16 amino acids. J gave up 1 base and V 4 bases, and 6 bases lay outside the gene matches. For the CDR3, the DNA is TGCGCCAGCAGCCTGACCCTAGCGGGGGGCACAGATACGCAGTATTTT. Residues: CASSLTLAGGTDTQYF. Full variable domain (rest looked up from reference TRBV5-1 and TRBJ2-3): KAGVTQTPRYLIKTRGQQVTLSCSPISGHRSVSWYQQTPGQGLQFLFEYFSETQRNKGNFPGRFSGRQFSNSRSEMNVSTLELGDSALYLCASSLTLAGGTDTQYFGPGTRLTVL.

This clone was observed a handful of times. This chain uses TRBV7-9 with TRBJ1-6; TRBD1 agrees at 8 bases. CDR1 is SEHNR, CDR2 FQNEAQ, per germline (reference sequence). With V trimmed by 2 bases and J by 10 bases, 4 bases remained unmatched. CDR3 size: 14 residues. The CDR3 nucleotides are TGTGCCAGCAGCTTAAACAGGGGGATATCACCCCTCCACTTT. This gives the protein CASSLNRGISPLHF.

This clone was detected a few times. The gene calls are TRBV2 and TRBJ1-6; possible D gene TRBD1, 6 bases. CDR1 and CDR2 (germline): SNHLY, FYNNEI. V lost 8 bases and J lost 5, with 10 bases in between. This CDR3 contains 13 residues. The CDR3 DNA follows: TGTGCCAGCGGTGGACAGAATAATTCACCCCTCCACTTT. Protein product: CASGGQNNSPLHF.

CDR3 amino acids: CASSSDRVPRETQYF. CDR3 nucleotide sequence: TGTGCCAGCAGTTCCGACAGGGTCCCGAGGGAGACCCAGTACTTC. The rearrangement links TRBV6-5 to TRBJ2-5; 7 nucleotides line up with TRBD1. Germline loops: CDR1 MNHEY, CDR2 SVGAGI. This CDR3 spans 15 amino acids. V trimming: 4 bases; J trimming: 5 bases; junction bases outside the gene matches: 10.

The chain has TRBV7-9 and TRBJ1-1; D might be TRBD1 (6 bases). V gave up 4 bases and J gave up 5 bases, with 14 bases separating them. The germline V gene encodes CDR1 SEHNR and CDR2 FQNEAQ (reference sequence). The CDR3 sequence is 14 residues long. This chain's CDR3 is CASSSTGWYTEAFF. The CDR3 DNA is TGTGCCAGCAGCTCAACAGGGTGGTATACTGAAGCTTTCTTT.

This clone was recorded once. This sequence joins TRBV4-3 and TRBJ1-2; D is unclear. Germline CDR1 and CDR2: LGHNA and YSLEER. The CDR3 contains 15 residues. Trimming took off 2 bases at V and 2 bases at J, with 12 bases between the two ends. CDR3 nucleotides: TGCGCCAGCAGCCAATCGTTGAGAGAGAACTATGGCTACACCTTC. Residues: CASSQSLRENYGYTF.

This chain connects TRBV12-3 or TRBV12-4 to TRBJ1-2; TRBD1 matches at 7 bases. With 7 bases clipped from V and 1 base from J, the junction kept 3 bases outside the gene matches. There are 13 residues in the CDR3. Written as DNA, the CDR3 is TGTGCCAGCACCCGGGACAGTAACTATGGCTACACCTTC. It specifies CASTRDSNYGYTF.

A single count supports this clone. This chain uses TRBV7-9 with TRBJ1-3, with D possibly matching TRBD1 (5 bases). CDR3 length: 15 amino acids. CDR1 is SEHNR and CDR2 is FQNEAQ in the germline V gene (reference sequence). Trimming removed 5 bases from V and 4 bases from J, with 15 bases in between. As DNA, the CDR3 is TGTGCCAGCAGCCCCACGGTAGGGGTCGGAAACACCATATATTTT. Protein sequence: CASSPTVGVGNTIYF.

The chain carries TRBV18 and TRBJ2-3, with 9 positions matching TRBD1. The CDR3 contains 15 residues. V was pared by 5 bases and J by 4 bases, with 7 bases of the junction left unmatched. From germline, CDR1 is KGHSH and CDR2 LQKENI. The CDR3 coding sequence is TGTGCCAGCTCAGGAGCGGGACAGGGTGCAGATACGCAGTATTTT. The encoded protein is CASSGAGQGADTQYF.

Only a few counts were recorded for this clone. J is TRBJ1-5 and V is TRBV6-2 or TRBV6-3, with 11 bases identical to TRBD1. Germline values: CDR1 MNHEY, CDR2 SVGEGT. J gave up 6 bases and V 3 bases, and 7 bases lay outside the gene matches. There are 16 residues in the CDR3. CDR3 sequence (DNA): TGTGCCAGCAGTTATGTCCGGGGACAGGGGGTTCAGCCCCAGCATTTT. Translation: CASSYVRGQGVQPQHF.

This chain links TRBV9 with TRBJ1-4; 9 bases fit TRBD1. The length of the CDR3 is 16 residues. The germline V gene has CDR1 SGDLS and CDR2 YYNGEE. V shed 0 bases, J shed 8 bases, and the junction held 8 bases outside the gene matches. The CDR3 region has the DNA TGTGCCAGCAGCGTAGACAGGGGGCCTTCCCAGGAAAAACTGTTTTTT. Amino acid sequence: CASSVDRGPSQEKLFF.

This chain links TRBV5-5 with TRBJ2-3, with D tentatively TRBD1 (5 bases). There are 16 residues in the CDR3. The V end lost 5 bases, the J end lost 1 base, and 17 bases lay between the germline ends. Germline assignment: CDR1 SGHKS and CDR2 YYEKEE (reference sequence). This chain's CDR3 is CASSKGPHQGTDTQYF. The CDR3 DNA reads as TGTGCCAGCAGTAAGGGGCCCCACCAGGGCACAGATACGCAGTATTTT.

This clone appeared a single time. The rearrangement links TRBV4-2 to TRBJ1-2; 7 bases match TRBD1. V was pared by 1 base and J by 4 bases, with 3 bases of the junction left unmatched. Germline V gene lookup returns CDR1 LGHNA and CDR2 YNFKEQ. This CDR3 is built from 14 residues. The CDR3 is CASSQGQGGYGYTF. As DNA, the CDR3 is TGTGCCAGCAGCCAAGGGCAGGGGGGCTATGGCTACACCTTC.

The rearrangement joins TRBV5-8 to TRBJ2-2, with unresolved D. Germline assignment: CDR1 SGHTS and CDR2 YDEGEE. The length of the CDR3 is 14 residues. V gave up 1 base and J gave up 2 bases, with 6 bases separating them. The CDR3 protein is CASSLFQNTGELFF. CDR3 nucleotides: TGTGCCAGCAGCTTGTTTCAAAACACCGGGGAGCTGTTTTTT.

The chain carries TRBV14 and TRBJ1-6, with D unclear. Germline CDR1 SGHDN, CDR2 FVKESK. V lost 4 bases to trimming and J lost 0 bases, with 4 bases between them. There are 14 residues in the CDR3. CDR3 region: CASSPSSYNSPLHF. The DNA for the CDR3 is TGTGCCAGCAGCCCGAGCTCCTATAATTCACCCCTCCACTTT.

As concerns this clone: Germline and junction disagree at one end, which may indicate a read error. The chain is built from TRBV3-1 (or the pseudogene TRBV3-2) and TRBJ1-2; D gene unclear. In germline, CDR1 is LGHDT, CDR2 YNNKEL (reference sequence). The CDR3 consists of 11 residues. The CDR3: CASSQSEGLSF. DNA of the CDR3: TGTGCCAGCAGCCAAAGCGAGGGCCTCTCCTTC.

The chain couples TRBV27 to TRBJ1-4, with 7 nucleotides matching TRBD1. Losses at the gene ends were 8 bases for V and 4 bases for J; bases not matched to a gene: 7. The CDR3 length is 14 residues. The germline gives CDR1 MNHEY, CDR2 SMNVEV (reference sequence). CDR3 protein: CASRRGQLNEKLFF. The CDR3 nucleotides read TGTGCCAGCCGAAGGGGACAGCTTAATGAAAAACTGTTTTTT.

The V and J genes are TRBV19 and TRBJ1-4; 7 nucleotides agree with TRBD1. CDR3 length: 13 residues. Germline V CDR1 and CDR2: LNHDA, SQIVND (reference sequence). J gave up 4 bases and V 6 bases, and 2 bases lay outside the gene matches. The chain's CDR3 is CASRGDSNEKLFF. CDR3 sequence (DNA): TGTGCCAGTAGGGGGGACAGTAATGAAAAACTGTTTTTT. The whole variable domain, filled in from reference TRBV19 and TRBJ1-4, reads DGGITQSPKYLFRKEGQNVTLSCEQNLNHDAMYWYRQDPGQGLRLIYYSQIVNDFQKGDIAEGYSVSREKKESFPLTVTSAQKNPTAFYLCASRGDSNEKLFFGSGTQLSVL.

The CDR3 coding sequence is TGTGCCACCCGTGAGGCCTGGCAGCCCCAGCATTTT. Translating it yields CATREAWQPQHF. The gene calls are TRBV19 and TRBJ1-5; D remains ambiguous. The CDR3 totals 12 residues. V lost 10 bases and J lost 7, with 14 bases in between. Germline CDR1 reads LNHDA; CDR2 reads SQIVND (reference sequence).

J is TRBJ1-2 and V is TRBV2, with TRBD1 identical over 7 bases. The CDR3 contains 14 residues. The germline V gene has CDR1 SNHLY and CDR2 FYNNEI. The ends lost 6 bases at V and 4 bases at J; junction bases unmatched: 8. CDR3 DNA sequence: TGTGCCAGCAGCCGGGACAGAGAAGGCTATGGCTACACCTTC. It yields the protein CASSRDREGYGYTF.

The V gene is TRBV9, the J gene TRBJ1-1; D might be TRBD1 (5 bases). CDR3 size: 15 residues. CDR1 is SGDLS and CDR2 is YYNGEE in the germline V gene. V dropped 2 bases and J dropped 3 bases, with 14 bases sitting between them. The chain's CDR3 is CASSVLREPYTEAFF. CDR3 sequence (DNA): TGTGCCAGCAGCGTTCTCAGGGAACCCTACACTGAAGCTTTCTTT. The full variable domain, with the rest looked up from reference TRBV9 and TRBJ1-1, is DSGVTQTPKHLITATGQRVTLRCSPRSGDLSVYWYQQSLDQGLQFLIQYYNGEERAKGNILERFSAQQFPDLHSELNLSSLELGDSALYFCASSVLREPYTEAFFGQGTRLTVV.

The V call is TRBV24-1, the J call TRBJ2-1, with a tentative D call TRBD1 (6 bases). This CDR3 region has 13 residues. Germline V gene sequence: CDR1 KGHDR, CDR2 SFDVKD. With 7 bases removed from V and 3 bases from J, the gap between germline ends came to 9 bases. The CDR3: CATSPTGYNEQFF. The CDR3 nucleotides are TGTGCCACCAGCCCGACAGGCTACAATGAGCAGTTCTTC.

This clone was seen a handful of times. The chain has TRBV20-1 and TRBJ2-4; no definite D call. Germline CDR1 reads DFQATT; CDR2 reads SNEGSKA (reference sequence). The V end was cut by 1 base, the J end by 10 bases, with 8 bases between. This CDR3 region has 11 residues. Here the CDR3 reads CSARAVEIQYF. The DNA for the CDR3 is TGCAGTGCTAGAGCTGTAGAGATTCAGTACTTC.

This clone was observed a few times. The chain uses TRBV7-8 and TRBJ1-3; D gene unclear. CDR1 is SGHVS and CDR2 is FQNEAQ in the germline V gene. The length of the CDR3 is 15 residues. V was clipped by 5 bases and J by 8 bases, with 19 bases between them. This chain's CDR3 is CASSREGGVSYTIYF. The CDR3 DNA is TGTGCCAGCAGCCGGGAGGGTGGGGTCAGTTACACCATATATTTT.

The V and J genes are TRBV6-5 and TRBJ1-2; D may be TRBD1 (6 bases). V was cut by 6 bases and J by 3 bases, with 14 bases left in between. The CDR3 consists of 14 residues. Germline loops: CDR1 MNHEY, CDR2 SVGAGI. The CDR3 bases are TGTGCCAGCAGGCCTCTGACAGGCTACTATGGCTACACCTTC. Protein: CASRPLTGYYGYTF.